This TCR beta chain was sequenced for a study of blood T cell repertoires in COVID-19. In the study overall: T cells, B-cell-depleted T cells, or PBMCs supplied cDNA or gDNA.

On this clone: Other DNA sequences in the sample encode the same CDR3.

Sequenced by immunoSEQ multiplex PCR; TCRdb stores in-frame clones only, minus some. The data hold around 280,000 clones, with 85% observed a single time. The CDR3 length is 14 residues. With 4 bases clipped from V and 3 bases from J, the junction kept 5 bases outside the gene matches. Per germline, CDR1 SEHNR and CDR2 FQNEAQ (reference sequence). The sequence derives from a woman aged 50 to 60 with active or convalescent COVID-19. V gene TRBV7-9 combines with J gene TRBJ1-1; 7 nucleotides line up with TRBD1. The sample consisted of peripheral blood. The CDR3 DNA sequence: TGTGCCAGCAGCTCCGACAGGGTTGACACTGAAGCTTTCTTT. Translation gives CASSSDRVDTEAFF.